This T cell receptor (beta chain) stems from a study of blood T cell repertoires in COVID-19. Study in general: Samples came from the United States, Italy and Spain, spanning acute and convalescent COVID-19. PBMCs, B-cell-depleted T cells, or T cells provided the cDNA or gDNA that made up the material.

How the authors handled the data: By means of reference gene primer amplification, nucleated cell counts were estimated. TCRdb's copy holds only in-frame clones and misses some; the assay was immunoSEQ multiplex PCR. Clone size and the V and J calls come from that table; the DNA yielded D and trimming. The sample contains some 43,000 clones, over 80% of which appear only once. The CDR3 totals 15 residues. V lost 3 bases and J lost 6, with 18 bases in between. Per germline, CDR1 SGDLS and CDR2 YYNGEE. The clonotype originates from a man in his fifties or sixties with active COVID-19. This chain uses TRBV9 with TRBJ2-5, with D tentatively TRBD2 (5 bases). The specimen was peripheral blood. DNA of the CDR3: TGTGCCAGCAGCGGCCCAGCGGCTCTAGGCAAGACCCAGTACTTC. Amino acids: CASSGPAALGKTQYF.